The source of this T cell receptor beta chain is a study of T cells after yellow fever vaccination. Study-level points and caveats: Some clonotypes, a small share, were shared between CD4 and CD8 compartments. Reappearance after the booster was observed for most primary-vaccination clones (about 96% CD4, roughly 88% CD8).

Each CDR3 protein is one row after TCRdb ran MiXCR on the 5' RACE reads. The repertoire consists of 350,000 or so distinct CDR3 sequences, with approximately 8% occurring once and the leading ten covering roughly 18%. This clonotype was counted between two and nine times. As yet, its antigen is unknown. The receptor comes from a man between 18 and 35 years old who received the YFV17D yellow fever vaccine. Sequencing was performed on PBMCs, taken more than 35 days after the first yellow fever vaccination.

The CDR3 DNA is TGTGCCAGCAGCTTAGGGGGCCTCGGGAACACTGAAGCTTTCTTT. Translating it yields CASSLGGLGNTEAFF. V and J are TRBV7-9 and TRBJ1-1; a possible D gene is TRBD1 (5 bases). CDR1 is SEHNR and CDR2 is FQNEAQ in the germline V gene (reference sequence). V lost 1 base and J 1 base, leaving 10 bases between the germline ends. The CDR3 contains 15 residues.